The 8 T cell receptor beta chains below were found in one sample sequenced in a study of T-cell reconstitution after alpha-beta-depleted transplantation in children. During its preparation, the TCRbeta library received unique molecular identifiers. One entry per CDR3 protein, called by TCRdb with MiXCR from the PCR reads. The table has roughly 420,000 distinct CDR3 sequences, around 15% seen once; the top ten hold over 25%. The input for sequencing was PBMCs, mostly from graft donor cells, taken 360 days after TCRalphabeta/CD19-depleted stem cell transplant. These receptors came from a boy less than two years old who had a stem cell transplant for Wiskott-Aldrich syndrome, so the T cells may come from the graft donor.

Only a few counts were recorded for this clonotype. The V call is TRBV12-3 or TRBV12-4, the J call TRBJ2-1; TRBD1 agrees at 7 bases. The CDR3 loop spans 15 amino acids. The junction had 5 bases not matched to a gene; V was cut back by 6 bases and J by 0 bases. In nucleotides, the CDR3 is TGTGCCAGCAGGGACAGGTCGAGCTCCTACAATGAGCAGTTCTTC. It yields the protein CASRDRSSSYNEQFF.

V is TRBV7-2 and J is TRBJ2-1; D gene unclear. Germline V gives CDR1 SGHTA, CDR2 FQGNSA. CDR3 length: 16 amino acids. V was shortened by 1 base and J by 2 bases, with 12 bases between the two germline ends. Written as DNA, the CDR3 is TGTGCCAGCAGCTTAGATGCAGTACTCCCCTACAATGAGCAGTTCTTC. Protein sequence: CASSLDAVLPYNEQFF.

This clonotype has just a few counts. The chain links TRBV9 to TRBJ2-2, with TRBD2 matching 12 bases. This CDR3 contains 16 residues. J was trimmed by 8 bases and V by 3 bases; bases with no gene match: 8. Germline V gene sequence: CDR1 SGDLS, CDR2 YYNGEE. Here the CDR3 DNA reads TGTGCCAGCAGCGACCTAGGACTAGCGGGATATGGGGAGCTGTTTTTT. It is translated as CASSDLGLAGYGELFF.

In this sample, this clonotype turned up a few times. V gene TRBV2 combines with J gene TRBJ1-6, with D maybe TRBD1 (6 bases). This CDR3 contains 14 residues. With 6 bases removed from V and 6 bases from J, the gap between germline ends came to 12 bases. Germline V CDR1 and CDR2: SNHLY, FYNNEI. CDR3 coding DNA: TGTGCCAGCAGCAGGGGTTTCGGTAATTCACCCCTCCACTTT. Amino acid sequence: CASSRGFGNSPLHF.

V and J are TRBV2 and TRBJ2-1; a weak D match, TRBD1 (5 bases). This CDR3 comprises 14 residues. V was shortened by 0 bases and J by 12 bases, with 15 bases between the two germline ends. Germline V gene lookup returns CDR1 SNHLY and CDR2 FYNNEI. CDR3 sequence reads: CASSEALPRGGQFF. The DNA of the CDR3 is TGTGCCAGCAGTGAAGCGCTTCCAAGGGGCGGGCAGTTCTTC.

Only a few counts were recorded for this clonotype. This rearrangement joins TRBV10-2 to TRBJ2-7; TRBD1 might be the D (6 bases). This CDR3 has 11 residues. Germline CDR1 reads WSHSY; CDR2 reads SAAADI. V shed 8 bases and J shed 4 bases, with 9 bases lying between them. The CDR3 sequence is CASRGGYEQYF. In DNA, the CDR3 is TGCGCCAGCCGAGGGGGTTACGAGCAGTACTTC.

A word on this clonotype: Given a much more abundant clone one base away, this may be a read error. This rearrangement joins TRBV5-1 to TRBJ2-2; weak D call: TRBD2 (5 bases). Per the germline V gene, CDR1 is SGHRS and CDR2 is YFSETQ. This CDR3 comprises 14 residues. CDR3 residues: CASSLNFPSGEMFF. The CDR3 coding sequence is TGCGCCAGCAGCTTGAATTTTCCTTCCGGGGAGATGTTTTTT.

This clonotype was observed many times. The CDR3 bases are TGTGCCAGCAGCCTAGTGAGGGGTCAGTTCTTCTTC. Protein: CASSLVRGQFFF. The chain is built from TRBV3-1 and TRBJ2-1; tentatively, D is TRBD1 or TRBD2 (5 bases each). CDR3 length equals 12 residues. V gave up 4 bases and J gave up 16 bases, with 17 bases separating them. Germline V CDR1 and CDR2: LGHDT, YNNKEL (reference sequence).